This is a list of T cell receptor beta chains from one sample in a study of early T cells in non-severe SARS-CoV-2 infection. TCRdb re-called the 5' RACE reads with MiXCR, one entry per CDR3 protein. The table includes some 80,000 distinct CDR3 sequences, approximately 12% detected once. The sample in question was whole blood, obtained at baseline. These receptors were taken from an adult who was a healthcare worker with PCR-confirmed SARS-CoV-2 infection or an uninfected control (not recorded which). The donor label of this sample is uncertain. The CDR3 runs from the conserved cysteine through the conserved F or W.

j_gene | v_gene | CDR3aa
TRBJ2-1 | TRBV4-1 | CASSRLAGGLPEQFF
TRBJ2-1 | TRBV15 | CATSRGGTTYNEQFF
TRBJ2-7 | TRBV7-9 | CASSLGQNYEQYF
TRBJ1-1 | TRBV7-3 | CASSLNFVGATEAFF
TRBJ2-3 | TRBV29-1 | CSVGRTPGDTQYF
TRBJ2-3 | TRBV7-9 | CASRPLGQSHTDTQYF
TRBJ2-1 | TRBV4-2 | CASSQKATSSYNEQFF
TRBJ2-7 | TRBV11-2 | CASSLPSFEQYF
TRBJ1-1 | TRBV18 | CASSPTATNTEAFF
TRBJ1-2 | TRBV14 | CASSQAAVGPGYTF
TRBJ1-2 | TRBV3-1 | CASRGPSQYGYTF
TRBJ2-3 | TRBV13 | CASSPLGQGEGTDTQYF
TRBJ1-2 | TRBV9 | CASSVATPPYGYTF
TRBJ1-2 | TRBV4-1 | CASSPRVQGAFSYGYTF
TRBJ1-1 | TRBV7-4 | CGPEGQGSTEAFF
TRBJ1-1 | TRBV6-5 | CASSSPGTEAFF
TRBJ2-3 | TRBV6-2/TRBV6-3 | CASRPNTWDTQYF
TRBJ2-6 | TRBV20-1 | CSASGLAGAFGANVLTF
TRBJ1-1 | TRBV6-5 | CASRKDRGQLRAFF
TRBJ2-1 | TRBV25-1 | CASSGALGKFF
TRBJ2-5 | TRBV7-7 | CASSLAPAGGITKETQYF
TRBJ2-2 | TRBV20-1 | CSARDYLAGSNTGELFF
TRBJ1-5 | TRBV6-4 | CASSVTGNQPQHF
TRBJ1-1 | TRBV4-1 | CASSQGGLGDTEAFF
TRBJ2-1 | TRBV7-2 | CASSRDTSNGNEQFF
TRBJ2-1 | TRBV11-1 | CASSTGTTNEQFF
TRBJ1-3 | TRBV5-1 | CASSLVGSVTGGAGNTIYF
TRBJ2-3 | TRBV19 | CASKTSTLRDTQYF
TRBJ2-1 | TRBV11-3 | CASSSSGVYNEQFF
TRBJ1-1 | TRBV18 | CASSSGFTGTEAFF
TRBJ2-3 | TRBV20-1 | CSATAGGSTDTQYF
TRBJ2-3 | TRBV2 | CASSEAIGRITDTQYF
TRBJ2-7 | TRBV7-9 | CASRSPGHFSYEQYF
TRBJ1-5 | TRBV6-2/TRBV6-3 | CASTTQAGQPQHF
TRBJ2-1 | TRBV21-1 | CASSKEPQGSPYNEQFF
TRBJ1-6 | TRBV4-1 | CASSQAVQYNSPLHF
TRBJ1-1 | TRBV29-1 | CSVERDRGLEAFF